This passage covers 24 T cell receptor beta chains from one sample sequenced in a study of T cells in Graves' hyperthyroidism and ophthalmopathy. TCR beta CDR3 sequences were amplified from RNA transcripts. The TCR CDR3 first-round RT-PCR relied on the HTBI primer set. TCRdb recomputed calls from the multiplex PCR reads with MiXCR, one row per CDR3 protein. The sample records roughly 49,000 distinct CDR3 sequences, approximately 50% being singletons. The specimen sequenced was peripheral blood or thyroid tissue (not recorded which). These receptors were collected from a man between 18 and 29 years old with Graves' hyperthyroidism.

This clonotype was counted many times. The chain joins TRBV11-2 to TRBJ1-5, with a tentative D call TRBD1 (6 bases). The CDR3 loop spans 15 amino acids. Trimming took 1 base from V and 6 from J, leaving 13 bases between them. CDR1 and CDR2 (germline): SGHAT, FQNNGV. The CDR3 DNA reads TGTGCCAGCAGCTTAGTTCCAGGGGAGGTTCAGCCCCAGCATTTT. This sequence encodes CASSLVPGEVQPQHF.

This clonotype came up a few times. CDR3 sequence reads: CASSARGFDQPQHF. CDR3 DNA: TGTGCCAGCAGTGCTAGAGGGTTTGATCAGCCCCAGCATTTT. The chain links TRBV2 to TRBJ1-5; no reliable D call. CDR1 SNHLY and CDR2 FYNNEI come from the germline V gene. Trimming took off 4 bases at V and 5 bases at J, with 12 bases between the two ends. The CDR3 consists of 14 residues.

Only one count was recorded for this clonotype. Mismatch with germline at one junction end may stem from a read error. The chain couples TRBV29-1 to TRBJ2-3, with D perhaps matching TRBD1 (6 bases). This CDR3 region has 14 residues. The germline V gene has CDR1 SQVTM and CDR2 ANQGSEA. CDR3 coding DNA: TGCAGCGCCAAAAGGGACACCGGCACAGATACGCAGTACTTT. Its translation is CSAKRDTGTDTQYF.

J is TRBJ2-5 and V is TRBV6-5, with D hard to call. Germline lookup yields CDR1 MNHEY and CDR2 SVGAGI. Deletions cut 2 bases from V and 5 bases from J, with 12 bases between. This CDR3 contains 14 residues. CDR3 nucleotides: TGTGCCAGCAGTTACACCGTTGTTTGGGAGACCCAGTACTTC. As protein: CASSYTVVWETQYF.

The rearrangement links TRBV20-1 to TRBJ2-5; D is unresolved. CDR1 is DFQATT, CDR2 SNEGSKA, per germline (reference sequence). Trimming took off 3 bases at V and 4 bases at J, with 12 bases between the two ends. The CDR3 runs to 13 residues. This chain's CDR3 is CSARPGLRETQYF. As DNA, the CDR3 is TGCAGTGCTAGGCCCGGTTTGAGAGAGACCCAGTACTTC.

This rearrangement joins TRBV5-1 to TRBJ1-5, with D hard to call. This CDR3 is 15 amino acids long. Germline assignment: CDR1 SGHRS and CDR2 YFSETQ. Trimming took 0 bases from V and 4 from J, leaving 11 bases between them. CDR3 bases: TGCGCCAGCAGCTTGGGGCCCAGTTCTAATCAGCCCCAGCATTTT. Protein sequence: CASSLGPSSNQPQHF. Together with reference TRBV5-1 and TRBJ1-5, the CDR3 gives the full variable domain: KAGVTQTPRYLIKTRGQQVTLSCSPISGHRSVSWYQQTPGQGLQFLFEYFSETQRNKGNFPGRFSGRQFSNSRSEMNVSTLELGDSALYLCASSLGPSSNQPQHFGDGTRLSIL.

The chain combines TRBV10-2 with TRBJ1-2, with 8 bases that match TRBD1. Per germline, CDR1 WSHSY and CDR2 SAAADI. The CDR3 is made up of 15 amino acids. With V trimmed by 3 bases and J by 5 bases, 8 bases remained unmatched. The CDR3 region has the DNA TGCGCCAGCAGTGACATGACAGGGGTCGTTTATGGCTACACCTTC. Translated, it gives CASSDMTGVVYGYTF.

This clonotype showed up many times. The CDR3 nucleotides are TGTGCCAGCAGCTCCGGACAGGGGGACTATCAGCCCCAGCATTTT. Amino acids: CASSSGQGDYQPQHF. The chain carries TRBV6-2 or TRBV6-3 and TRBJ1-5; 10 nucleotides align to TRBD1. The junction had 7 bases not matched to a gene; V was cut back by 6 bases and J by 5 bases. The CDR3 is 15 residues long. The germline CDR1 and CDR2 sequences are MNHEY and SVGEGT.

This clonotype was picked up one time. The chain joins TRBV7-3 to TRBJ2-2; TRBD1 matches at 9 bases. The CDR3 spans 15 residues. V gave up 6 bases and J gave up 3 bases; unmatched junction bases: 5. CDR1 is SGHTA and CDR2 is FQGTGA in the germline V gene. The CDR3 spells CASRGTGPDTGELFF. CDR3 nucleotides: TGTGCCAGCAGGGGGACAGGGCCAGACACCGGGGAGCTGTTTTTT.

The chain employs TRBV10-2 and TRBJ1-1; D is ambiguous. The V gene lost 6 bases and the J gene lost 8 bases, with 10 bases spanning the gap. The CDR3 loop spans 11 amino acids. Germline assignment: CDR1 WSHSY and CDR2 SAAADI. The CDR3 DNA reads TGCGCCAGCAGGAGCGAGGCGGAAGCTTTCTTT. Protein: CASRSEAEAFF.

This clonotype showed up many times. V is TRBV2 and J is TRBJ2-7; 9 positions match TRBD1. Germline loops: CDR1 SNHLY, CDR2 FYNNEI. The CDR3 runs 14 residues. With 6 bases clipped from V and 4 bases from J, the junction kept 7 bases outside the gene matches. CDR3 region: CASRTGQGFYEQYF. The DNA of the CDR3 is TGTGCCAGCAGGACGGGACAGGGCTTTTACGAGCAGTACTTC.

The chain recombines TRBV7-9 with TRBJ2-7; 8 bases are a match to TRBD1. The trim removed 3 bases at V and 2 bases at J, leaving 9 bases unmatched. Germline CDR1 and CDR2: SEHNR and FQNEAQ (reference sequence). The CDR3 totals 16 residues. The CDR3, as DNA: TGTGCCAGCAGCTTTAGTATGAGGACAGGGACCTACGAGCAGTACTTC. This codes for CASSFSMRTGTYEQYF.

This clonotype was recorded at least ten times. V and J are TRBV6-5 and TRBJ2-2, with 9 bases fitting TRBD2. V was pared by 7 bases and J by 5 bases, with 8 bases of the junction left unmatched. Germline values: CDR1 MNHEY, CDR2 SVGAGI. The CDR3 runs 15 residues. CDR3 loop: CASTLQSGGTGELFF. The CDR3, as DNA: TGTGCCAGCACCTTACAGAGCGGGGGGACCGGGGAGCTGTTTTTT.

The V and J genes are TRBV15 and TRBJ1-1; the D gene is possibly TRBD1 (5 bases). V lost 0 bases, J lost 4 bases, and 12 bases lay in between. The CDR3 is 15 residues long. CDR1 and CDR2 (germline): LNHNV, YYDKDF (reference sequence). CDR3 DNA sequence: TGTGCCACCAGCAGAGATCGGGGGGGAGGCACTGAAGCTTTCTTT. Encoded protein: CATSRDRGGGTEAFF.

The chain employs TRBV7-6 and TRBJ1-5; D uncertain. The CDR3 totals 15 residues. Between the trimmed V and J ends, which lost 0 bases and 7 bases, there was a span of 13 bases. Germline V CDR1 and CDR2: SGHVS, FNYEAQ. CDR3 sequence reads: CASSLALGLGQPQHF. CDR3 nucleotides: TGTGCCAGCAGCTTAGCGTTAGGGCTCGGCCAGCCCCAGCATTTT.

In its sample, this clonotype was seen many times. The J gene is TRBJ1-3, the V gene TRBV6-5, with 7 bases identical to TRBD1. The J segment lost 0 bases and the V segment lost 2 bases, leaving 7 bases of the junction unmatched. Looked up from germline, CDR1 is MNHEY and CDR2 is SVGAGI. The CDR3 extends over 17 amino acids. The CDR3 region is CASSYRQGISSGNTIYF. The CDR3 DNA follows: TGTGCCAGCAGTTACCGACAGGGTATTTCCTCTGGAAACACCATATATTTT.

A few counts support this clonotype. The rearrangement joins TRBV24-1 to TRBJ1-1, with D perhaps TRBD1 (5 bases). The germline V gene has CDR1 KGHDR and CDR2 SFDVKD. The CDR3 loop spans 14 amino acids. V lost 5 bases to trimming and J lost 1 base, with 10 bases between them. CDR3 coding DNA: TGTGCCACCAGTGCCCAGGGCGGGAACACTGAAGCTTTCTTT. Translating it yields CATSAQGGNTEAFF.

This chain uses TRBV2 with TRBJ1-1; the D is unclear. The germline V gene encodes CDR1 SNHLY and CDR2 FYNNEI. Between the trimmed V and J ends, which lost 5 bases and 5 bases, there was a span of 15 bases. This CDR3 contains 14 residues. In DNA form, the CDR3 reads TGTGCCAGCAGTAGAGCAAGGTCGGATACTGAAGCTTTCTTT. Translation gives CASSRARSDTEAFF.

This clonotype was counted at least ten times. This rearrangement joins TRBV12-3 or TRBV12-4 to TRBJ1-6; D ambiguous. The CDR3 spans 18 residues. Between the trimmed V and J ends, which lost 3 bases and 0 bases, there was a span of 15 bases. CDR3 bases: TGTGCCAGCAGTTTTAAGGGCGCAGCGAGCTCCTATAATTCACCCCTCCACTTT. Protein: CASSFKGAASSYNSPLHF.

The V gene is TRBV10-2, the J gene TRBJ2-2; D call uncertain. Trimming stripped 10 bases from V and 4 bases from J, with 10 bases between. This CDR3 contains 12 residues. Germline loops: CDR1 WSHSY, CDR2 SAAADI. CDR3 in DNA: TGCGCCACCCTACGGAGCACCGGGGAGCTGTTTTTT. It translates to CATLRSTGELFF.

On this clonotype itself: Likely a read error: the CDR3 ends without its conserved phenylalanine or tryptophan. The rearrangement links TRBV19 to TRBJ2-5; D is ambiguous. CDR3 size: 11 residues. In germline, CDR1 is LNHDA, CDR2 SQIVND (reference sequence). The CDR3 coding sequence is TGTGCCAGTAGTCTAGAGGAGACCCAGTACCTC. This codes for CASSLEETQYL.

CDR3 sequence (DNA): TGCAGCGTTGCGTTGGGGGGCGAGTACACCGGGGAGCTGTTTTTT. Residues: CSVALGGEYTGELFF. The chain has TRBV29-1 and TRBJ2-2; either TRBD1 or TRBD2 may supply D (6 bases each). Per germline, CDR1 SQVTM and CDR2 ANQGSEA. The CDR3 consists of 15 residues. The V end lost 4 bases, the J end lost 3 bases, and 15 bases lay between the germline ends.

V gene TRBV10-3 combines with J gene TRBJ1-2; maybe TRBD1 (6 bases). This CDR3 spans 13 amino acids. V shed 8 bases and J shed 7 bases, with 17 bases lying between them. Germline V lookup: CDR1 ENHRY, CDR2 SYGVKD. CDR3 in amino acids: CAISAGAVRGYTF. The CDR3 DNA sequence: TGTGCCATCTCGGCAGGGGCCGTTCGTGGCTACACCTTC.

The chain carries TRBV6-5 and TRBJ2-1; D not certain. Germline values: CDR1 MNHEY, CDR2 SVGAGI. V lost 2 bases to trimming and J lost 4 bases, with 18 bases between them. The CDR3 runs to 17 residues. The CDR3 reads CASSYLSLGYGYNEQFF. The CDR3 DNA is TGTGCCAGCAGTTACCTTTCCTTAGGGTACGGTTACAATGAGCAGTTCTTC.